This is a list of T cell receptor beta chains from one sample in a study of shared clonotypes between healthy human individuals. The protocol was immunoSEQ multiplex PCR, while the TCRdb copy is restricted to in-frame clones and leaves out a portion. The data show some 900,000 clones, with less than 85% seen just once and approximately 1.5% held by the top ten. Sequenced input: memory CD4+ T cells sorted from blood. These receptors all stem from a man aged 18 to 35 in good health. The CDR3 runs from the conserved cysteine through the conserved F or W. A D gene is named only where the DNA matches it firmly. Only some rows state a clone size, as once, few, many or a class for expanded clones.

.,TRBJ1-6,.,13,TRBV27,TGTGCCAGCAGGGGCTCCTATAATTCACCCCTCCACTTT,CASRGSYNSPLHF
.,TRBJ1-5,.,15,TRBV18,TGTGCCAGCTCATGGCGGGGGGACGGCAATCAGCCCCAGCATTTT,CASSWRGDGNQPQHF
.,TRBJ1-2,.,15,TRBV4-1,TGCGCCAGCAGCATTAAAGCGGCAGGGTCCTATGGCTACACCTTC,CASSIKAAGSYGYTF
.,TRBJ1-6,.,18,TRBV12-2,TGTGCAAGTCGCTTAGTTTCCCCCGAGCCCTCCTATAATTCACCCCTCCACTTT,CASRLVSPEPSYNSPLHF
TRBD2,TRBJ2-5,.,16,TRBV4-2,TGTGCCAGCAGCCAAGAATCTCGGGGGGGCCGGGAGACCCAGTACTTC,CASSQESRGGRETQYF
.,TRBJ2-5,.,14,TRBV7-2,TGTGCCAGCAGTAGCGGAATAATACAAGAGACCCAGTACTTC,CASSSGIIQETQYF
TRBD1,TRBJ2-7,few,13,TRBV10-1,TGCGCCAGCAGTGAGTGGACAGGGGGCGAGCAGTACTTC,CASSEWTGGEQYF
.,TRBJ1-2,.,12,TRBV9,TGTGCCAGCATCGGGCGCCTCGGAAGCTACACCTTC,CASIGRLGSYTF
.,TRBJ2-3,few,15,TRBV7-6,TGTGCCAGCAGCTTAGGGCTGGCAAGCACAGATACGCAGTATTTT,CASSLGLASTDTQYF
.,TRBJ2-1,many,15,TRBV9,TGTGCCAGCAGCGGACAGGGAGGTTGGTACAATGAGCAGTTCTTC,CASSGQGGWYNEQFF
TRBD1,TRBJ2-2,.,16,TRBV19,TGTGCCAGTTGGACAGGTCAGTCTCCGAACACCGGGGAGCTGTTTTTT,CASWTGQSPNTGELFF
.,TRBJ1-1,few,13,TRBV7-9,TGTGCCAGCAGCAAGACGGGATATACTGAAGCTTTCTTT,CASSKTGYTEAFF
TRBD1,TRBJ2-7,.,19,TRBV4-2,TGTGCCAGCAGCCAAGCTGACAGGGGGCCGACTAGCTGGCGCTTCGAGCAGTACTTC,CASSQADRGPTSWRFEQYF
TRBD2,TRBJ2-1,.,17,TRBV4-3,TGCGCCAGCAGCCTCTCCTGGGCTAGCGGGAGTTACAATGAGCAGTTCTTC,CASSLSWASGSYNEQFF
.,TRBJ1-4,few,13,TRBV30,TGTGCCTGGAGTCGGTCGGACAATGAAAAACTGTTTTTT,CAWSRSDNEKLFF
.,TRBJ2-7,.,15,TRBV4-1,TGCGCCAGCAGCCAGACACAGGGAAGCTCCTACGAGCAGTACTTC,CASSQTQGSSYEQYF
.,TRBJ2-1,.,11,TRBV5-1,TGCGCCAGCAGCTTGGAGGGAGAGCAGTTCTTC,CASSLEGEQFF
TRBD1,TRBJ2-5,.,16,TRBV18,TGTGCCAGCTCACCACCTCCCCAGGGGGCGAGAGAGACCCAGTACTTC,CASSPPPQGARETQYF
.,TRBJ2-7,.,13,TRBV7-2,TGTGCCAGCAGCTTAGGCGGGACCTACGAGCAGTACTTC,CASSLGGTYEQYF
.,TRBJ2-5,many,14,TRBV5-1,TGCGCCAGCAGCTTGTCGGACACCCAAGAGACCCAGTACTTC,CASSLSDTQETQYF
TRBD1,TRBJ1-2,.,16,TRBV2,TGTGCCAGCAGGGCAGAGGACAGGGGCGAGGTCTATGGCTACACCTTC,CASRAEDRGEVYGYTF
TRBD1,TRBJ2-3,.,16,TRBV7-9,TGTGCCAGCAGCTTAGGGACAGGGAAAAGCACAGATACGCAGTATTTT,CASSLGTGKSTDTQYF
.,TRBJ1-3,.,15,TRBV30,TGTGCCTGGAGTTCTAACTCGGGACGGCGGGGGACCATATATTTT,CAWSSNSGRRGTIYF
TRBD1,TRBJ2-2,.,14,TRBV5-1,TGCGCCAGCAGCATAGAACAGGGGGCCGGGGAGCTGTTTTTT,CASSIEQGAGELFF
TRBD1,TRBJ1-2,.,15,TRBV28,TGTGCCAGCAGTCCCGGCGACAGGGAAGCTAGTGGCTACACCTTC,CASSPGDREASGYTF
.,TRBJ2-7,.,16,TRBV19,TGTGCCAGTAGTATGGGGGGACAGACCTCCTCCTACGAGCAGTACTTC,CASSMGGQTSSYEQYF
.,TRBJ2-4,.,14,TRBV5-1,TGCGCCAGCAGCTTGGCCGAGGCCAAAGGCATTCAGTACTTC,CASSLAEAKGIQYF
.,TRBJ2-7,.,15,TRBV7-9,TGTGCCAGCAGCCTTCGGAACACCAACTCCTACGAGCAGTACTTC,CASSLRNTNSYEQYF
TRBD2,TRBJ2-1,.,14,TRBV30,TGTGCCTGGAGTGTAGTCGGCGGGAGTTACGAGCAGTTCTTC,CAWSVVGGSYEQFF
.,TRBJ1-6,.,17,TRBV18,TGTGCCAGCTCACTCGGGTCCATTACGGAATTAGCTTCACCCCTCCACTTT,CASSLGSITELASPLHF
.,TRBJ1-1,once,16,TRBV7-2,TGTGCCAGCAGCCGCTTTTCCGGGACGGCGAACACTGAAGCTTTCTTT,CASSRFSGTANTEAFF
.,TRBJ2-5,.,13,TRBV2,TGTGCCAGCAGCAGGGGTCTCCAGGAGACCCAGTACTTC,CASSRGLQETQYF
TRBD2,TRBJ2-1,.,12,TRBV28,TGTGCCAGCAGTCCTAGCGGGACGAAGCAGTTCTTC,CASSPSGTKQFF
.,TRBJ1-6,many,14,TRBV19,TGTGCCAGTAGTATAAGCCCGGGGAATTCACCCCTCCACTTT,CASSISPGNSPLHF
TRBD1,TRBJ2-7,once,13,TRBV5-1,TGCGCCAGCAGCTTACAGGGGGCCAACGAGCAGTACTTC,CASSLQGANEQYF
.,TRBJ1-6,.,14,TRBV7-8,TGTGCCAGCAGCCCTGGGACGCGGAATTCACCCCTCCACTTT,CASSPGTRNSPLHF
TRBD1,TRBJ2-3,once,15,TRBV5-6,TGTGCCAGCGCACCATGGACAGGGAGCACAGATACGCAGTATTTT,CASAPWTGSTDTQYF
.,TRBJ2-5,.,13,TRBV18,TGTGCCAGCTCACCGGGACTTAAAGAGACCCAGTACTTC,CASSPGLKETQYF
.,TRBJ2-7,.,15,TRBV18,TGTGCCAGCTCACCAAGACTCCTCAGCTCCTACGAGCAGTACTTC,CASSPRLLSSYEQYF
.,TRBJ2-7,few,11,TRBV2,TGTGCCAGCAATGAGGGTTACGAGCAGTACTTC,CASNEGYEQYF
TRBD2,TRBJ2-1,.,15,TRBV11-2,TGTGCCAGCAGCACCGGGACTAGCGGGTACAATGAGCAGTTCTTC,CASSTGTSGYNEQFF
.,TRBJ2-2,once,15,TRBV7-7,TGTGCTAGCTCCGCCCCGGGGGCGCGGGCCGGGGAGCTGTTTTTT,CASSAPGARAGELFF
.,TRBJ1-5,few,20,TRBV9,TGTGCCAGCAGCGTAGTGAAGTGGATCGACTCCCCAAGGGTTAGTCAGCCCCAGCATTTT,CASSVVKWIDSPRVSQPQHF
TRBD2,TRBJ2-7,.,15,TRBV6-5,TGTGCCAGCAGTCGATGGACTAGCGGGAGCCACGAGCAGTACTTC,CASSRWTSGSHEQYF
.,TRBJ2-5,.,13,TRBV2,TGTGCCAGCAAAAAGTGGGGTCAAGAGACCCAGTACTTC,CASKKWGQETQYF
.,TRBJ2-3,.,12,TRBV29-1,TGCAGCGTTGCAGACGGAACAGATACGCAGTATTTT,CSVADGTDTQYF
.,TRBJ2-1,few,15,TRBV7-3,TGTGCCAGCAGCTTAATAAGGAGCGCGAACAATGAGCAGTTCTTC,CASSLIRSANNEQFF
.,TRBJ2-2,.,12,TRBV6-5,TGTGCCAGCAGCAGGAAAGCCGGGGAGCTGTTTTTT,CASSRKAGELFF
.,TRBJ2-7,.,14,TRBV9,TGTGCCAGCAGCGACGGTCGTGGTAGGTACGAGCAGTACTTC,CASSDGRGRYEQYF
TRBD1,TRBJ2-2,.,15,TRBV11-2,TGTGCCAGCAGTACAGGACAGGGTTGGACCGGGGAGCTGTTTTTT,CASSTGQGWTGELFF
TRBD1,TRBJ1-2,once,13,TRBV29-1,TGCAGCGTCCTGGGGACAGGGAACTATGGCTACACCTTC,CSVLGTGNYGYTF
.,TRBJ1-4,.,16,TRBV14,TGTGCCAGCAGCCAAGTGAGAGGGGCCTCAGCTGAAAAACTGTTTTTT,CASSQVRGASAEKLFF
.,TRBJ2-3,.,14,TRBV5-1,TGCGCCAGCAGCTTGTCACCGAGCACAGATACGCAGTATTTT,CASSLSPSTDTQYF
.,TRBJ2-1,once,13,TRBV6-6,TGTGCCAGCGCATTGACAGCTTACAATGAGCAGTTCTTC,CASALTAYNEQFF
.,TRBJ1-6,.,15,TRBV15,TGTGCCACCAGCAGAGAAGGTGAAAATAATTCACCCCTCCACTTT,CATSREGENNSPLHF
.,TRBJ2-7,few,17,TRBV5-8,TGTGCCAGCAGCGGCAGGATAAAGACAGAGAGCTCCTACGAGCAGTACTTC,CASSGRIKTESSYEQYF
.,TRBJ2-6,.,14,TRBV21-1,TGTGCCAGCAGCAAAACCGGAACTCTAGCTTCTTACTCTTGG,CASSKTGTLASYSW
.,TRBJ2-1,.,13,TRBV2,TGTGCCGTCGACAGGAGCTCCTACAATGAGCAGTTCTTC,CAVDRSSYNEQFF
.,TRBJ1-1,once,10,TRBV29-1,TGCAGCGTTGGCAACACTGAAGCTTTCTTT,CSVGNTEAFF